This T cell receptor beta chain was captured in a study of shared clonotypes between healthy human individuals. Turning to the study itself: The donor group consisted of a couple of women and a few men, aged 18 to 49.

With regard to this clone: The antigen remains undetermined.

Per sorted-subset replicate PCR, input was approximately 210 ng DNA, representing tens of thousands of T cell genomes. Libraries were prepared by immunoSEQ multiplex PCR; TCRdb keeps only in-frame clonotypes and omits some of them. Of some 2.3 million clones in the sample, over 85% were seen once. Memory CD4+ cells were the fraction left after CD45RA+ naive selection. Germline CDR1 reads MDHEN; CDR2 reads SYDVKM. Deletions cut 5 bases from V and 7 bases from J, with 11 bases between. This CDR3 contains 13 residues. Whole-study results and caveats: Sampling covered blood only; tissue repertoires likely differ.

V usage is TRBV28 and J usage is TRBJ1-4; tentatively, D is TRBD1 (5 bases). This clonotype was obtained from a man younger than 30 in good health. Some clones in this sample may be carry-over from other donors' samples. Sequencing input: naive CD4+ T cells from PBMCs. This sample's subset: CD45RA+ positively selected. In nucleotides, the CDR3 is TGTGCCAGCAGTACCGTGACAGTTGAAAAACTGTTTTTT. As protein: CASSTVTVEKLFF.